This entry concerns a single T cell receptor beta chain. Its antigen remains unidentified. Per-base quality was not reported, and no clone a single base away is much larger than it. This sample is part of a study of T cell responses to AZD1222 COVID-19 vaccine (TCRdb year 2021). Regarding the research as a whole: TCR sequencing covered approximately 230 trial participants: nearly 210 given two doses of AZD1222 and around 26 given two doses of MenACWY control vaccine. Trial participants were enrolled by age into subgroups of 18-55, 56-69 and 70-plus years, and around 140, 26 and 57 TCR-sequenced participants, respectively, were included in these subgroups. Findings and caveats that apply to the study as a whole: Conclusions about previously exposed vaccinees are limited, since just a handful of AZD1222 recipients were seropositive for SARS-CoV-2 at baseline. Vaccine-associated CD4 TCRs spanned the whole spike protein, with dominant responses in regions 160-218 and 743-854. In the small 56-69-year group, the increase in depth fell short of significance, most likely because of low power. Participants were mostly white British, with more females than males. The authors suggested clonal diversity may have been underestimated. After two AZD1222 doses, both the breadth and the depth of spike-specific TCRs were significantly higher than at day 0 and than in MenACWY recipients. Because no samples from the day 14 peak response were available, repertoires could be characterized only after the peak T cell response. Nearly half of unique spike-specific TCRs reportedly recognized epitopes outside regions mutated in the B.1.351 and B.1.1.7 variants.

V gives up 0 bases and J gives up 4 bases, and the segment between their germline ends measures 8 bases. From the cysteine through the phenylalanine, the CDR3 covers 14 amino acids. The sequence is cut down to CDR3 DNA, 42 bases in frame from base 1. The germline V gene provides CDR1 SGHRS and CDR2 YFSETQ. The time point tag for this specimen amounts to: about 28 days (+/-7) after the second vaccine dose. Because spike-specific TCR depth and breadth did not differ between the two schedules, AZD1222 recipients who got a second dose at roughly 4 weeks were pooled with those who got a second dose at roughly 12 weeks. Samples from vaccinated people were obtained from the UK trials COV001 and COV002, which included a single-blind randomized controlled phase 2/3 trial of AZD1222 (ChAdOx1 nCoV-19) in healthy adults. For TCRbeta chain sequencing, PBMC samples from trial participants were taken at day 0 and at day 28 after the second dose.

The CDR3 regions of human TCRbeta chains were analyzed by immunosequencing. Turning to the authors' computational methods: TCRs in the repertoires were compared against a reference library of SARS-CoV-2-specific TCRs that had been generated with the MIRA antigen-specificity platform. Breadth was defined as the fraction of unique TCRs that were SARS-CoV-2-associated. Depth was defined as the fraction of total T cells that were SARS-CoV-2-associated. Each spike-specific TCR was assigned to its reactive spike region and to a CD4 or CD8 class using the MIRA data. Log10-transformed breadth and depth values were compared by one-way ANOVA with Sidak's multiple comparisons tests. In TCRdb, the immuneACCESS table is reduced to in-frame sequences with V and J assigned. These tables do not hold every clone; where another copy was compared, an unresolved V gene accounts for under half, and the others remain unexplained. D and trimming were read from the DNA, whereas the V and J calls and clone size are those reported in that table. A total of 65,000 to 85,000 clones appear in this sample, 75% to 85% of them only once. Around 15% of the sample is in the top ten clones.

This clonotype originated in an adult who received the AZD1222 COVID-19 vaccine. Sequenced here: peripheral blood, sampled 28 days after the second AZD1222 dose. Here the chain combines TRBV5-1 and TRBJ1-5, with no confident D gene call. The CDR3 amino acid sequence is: CASSLEGPNQPQHF. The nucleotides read TGCGCCAGCAGCTTGGAAGGGCCAAATCAGCCCCAGCATTTT.